What follows is one TCR beta chain and its context. No antigen is known for it. No base-level quality is on record; no much larger clone is a single base apart. The TCR beta CDR3 regions were amplified from the RNA transcripts. A first-round RT-PCR of the TCR CDR3 used the HTBI primer set with the Qiagen OneStep RT-PCR kit. The libraries were constructed in a second round of multiplex PCR and then size-selected and purified. Libraries were sequenced paired-end with 100 bp reads on an Illumina HiSeq2000. Per the source publication's procedure: Raw data were processed with SOAPnuke, discarding reads with adapters, uncalled bases, mean Phred below 15, or no exact constant-primer or identifier match. COPE v1.2.5 was used to merge high-quality paired reads, and clonotypes were defined as unique nucleotide sequences. Clonotypes were aligned to IMGT TRBV, TRBD and TRBJ reference segments using MiTCR v1.1. Analysis was restricted to V-J combinations with a frequency above 0.0001, which covered 99.2% of repertoires. A TCS score was defined as the ratio of F50 (clonal expansion) to E x V (chaos), with BLOSUM62-based TCRdist applied between CDR3 peptides within each V-J. Welch's t-statistics and random forest reduced roughly 530 V-J features to around 14, which were used in a naive Bayes classifier (R e1071). The similarity between thyroid and blood repertoires was quantified using the Morisita-Horn index. Using fastp at Q25 and MiXCR, TCRdb reprocessed the public reads and kept productive beta chains. Entries that share a CDR3 protein sequence are merged under the most common genes and DNA. TCRdb, not the authors, supplied the V and J calls. The sample has 650,000 to 800,000 distinct CDR3 sequences on record, 45% of them singletons. The top ten hold under 8.5% of the sample.

The data were taken from a study of T cells in Graves' hyperthyroidism and ophthalmopathy (dated by TCRdb to between 2018 and 2020). Regarding the complete study: To identify TCR V-J signatures that set the groups apart, the researchers used a discovery cohort of 90 to 100 patients, made up of 43 with Graves' ophthalmopathy and about 59 with stable Graves' hyperthyroidism. An independent validation cohort of 18 to 20 hyperthyroidism patients and approximately 15 patients who later progressed to ophthalmopathy tested prospective prediction of ophthalmopathy. The 100 or so discovery patients were randomly split 7:3 into training and test sets. In roughly six Graves' hyperthyroidism patients, the study also compared T-cell repertoires from thyroid tissue with T-cell repertoires from blood. Following sampling, methimazole starting at 30 mg daily was given to hyperthyroidism patients, and high-dose intravenous methylprednisolone was given to ophthalmopathy patients. The paper reports TCR Vbeta CDR3 sequencing of some 140 peripheral blood samples: under 45 ophthalmopathy, about 75 hyperthyroidism and around 17 progressor patients. Overall results and qualifications from the work: A 13 V-J signature model separated ophthalmopathy from stable hyperthyroidism, with around 90% sensitivity and about 81% specificity in cross-validation and 80%/75% in testing. No statistical method was used to fix the sample size in advance, and group allocation was not hidden from the investigators. Blood samples also contained most of the expanded thyroid clonotypes (frequency above 0.001), which suggests that blood repertoires may reflect thyroid immune responses. In validation, the model predicted progression to ophthalmopathy a median of about 5.9 months before onset, with about 71% sensitivity and just under 75% specificity.

CDR1 and CDR2 are drawn from the germline V gene (reference sequence): MNHNY, SVGAGI. From the cysteine through the phenylalanine, the CDR3 covers 16 amino acids. The only DNA kept is the CDR3, 48 bases in frame from the first base. Unmatched junction bases come to 8, with V trimmed by 2 bases and J by 5 bases. Patients with uncontrolled infections, other autoimmune diseases, pregnancy or lactation were excluded. Diagnoses were based on clinical symptoms, serum thyroxine and TRAb, thyroid ultrasound and orbital computed tomography. Total RNA was extracted using Trizol reagent, and RNA quality was assessed on an Agilent 2100 Bioanalyzer.

The sequence links TRBV6-6 to TRBJ2-2; 7 nucleotides in the junction match TRBD2. The sequence derives from an adult man with Graves' disease, either hyperthyroidism or ophthalmopathy (not recorded which). What was sequenced was peripheral blood or thyroid tissue (not recorded which). The DNA reads TGTGCCAGCAGTTACAGTGCGGGAGAGGGGACCGGGGAGCTGTTTTTT. The translation is CASSYSAGEGTGELFF.